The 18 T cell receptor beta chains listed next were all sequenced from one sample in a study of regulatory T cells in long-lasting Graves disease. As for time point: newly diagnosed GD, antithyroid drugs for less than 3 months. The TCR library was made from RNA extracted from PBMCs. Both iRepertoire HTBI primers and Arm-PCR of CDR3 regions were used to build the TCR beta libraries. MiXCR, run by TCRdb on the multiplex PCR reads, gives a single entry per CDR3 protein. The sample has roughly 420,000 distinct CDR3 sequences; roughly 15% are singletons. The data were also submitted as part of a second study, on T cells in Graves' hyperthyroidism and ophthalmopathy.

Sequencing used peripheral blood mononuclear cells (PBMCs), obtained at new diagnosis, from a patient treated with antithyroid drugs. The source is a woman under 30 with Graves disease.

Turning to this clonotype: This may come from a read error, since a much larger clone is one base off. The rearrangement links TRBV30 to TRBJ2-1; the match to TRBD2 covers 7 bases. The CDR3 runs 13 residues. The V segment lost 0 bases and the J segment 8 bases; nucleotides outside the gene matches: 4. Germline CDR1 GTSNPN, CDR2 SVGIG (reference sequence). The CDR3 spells CAWSVQLAHEQFF. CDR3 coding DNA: TGTGCCTGGAGTGTACAACTAGCGCATGAGCAGTTCTTC.

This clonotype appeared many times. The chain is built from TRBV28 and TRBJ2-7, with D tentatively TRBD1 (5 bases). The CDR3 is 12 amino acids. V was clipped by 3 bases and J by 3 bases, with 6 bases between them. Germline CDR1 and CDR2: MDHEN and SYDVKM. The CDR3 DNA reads TGTGCCAGCAGTTTTCAGGGCTACGAGCAGTACTTC. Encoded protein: CASSFQGYEQYF. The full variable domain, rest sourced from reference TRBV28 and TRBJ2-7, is DVKVTQSSRYLVKRTGEKVFLECVQDMDHENMFWYRQDPGLGLRLIYFSYDVKMKEKGDIPEGYSVSREKKERFSLILESASTNQTSMYLCASSFQGYEQYFGPGTRLTVT.

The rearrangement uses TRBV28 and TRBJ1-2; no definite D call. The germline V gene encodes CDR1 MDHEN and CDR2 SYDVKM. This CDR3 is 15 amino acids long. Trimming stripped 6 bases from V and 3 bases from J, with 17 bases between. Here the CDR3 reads CASRSQQRYYYGYTF. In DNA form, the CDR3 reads TGTGCCAGCAGGAGCCAACAGCGATACTACTATGGCTACACCTTC.

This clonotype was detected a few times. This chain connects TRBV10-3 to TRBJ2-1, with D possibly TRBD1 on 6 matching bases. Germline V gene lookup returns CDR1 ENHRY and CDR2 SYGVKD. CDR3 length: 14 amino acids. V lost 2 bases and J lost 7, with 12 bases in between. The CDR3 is CAISERGSENEQFF. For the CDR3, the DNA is TGTGCCATCAGTGAGAGGGGGAGTGAGAATGAGCAGTTCTTC.

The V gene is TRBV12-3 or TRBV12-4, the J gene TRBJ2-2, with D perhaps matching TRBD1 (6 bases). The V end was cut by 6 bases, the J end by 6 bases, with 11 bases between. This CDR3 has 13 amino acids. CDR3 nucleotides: TGTGCCAGCAGCCCACAGGGTTCCGGGGAGCTGTTTTTT. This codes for CASSPQGSGELFF.

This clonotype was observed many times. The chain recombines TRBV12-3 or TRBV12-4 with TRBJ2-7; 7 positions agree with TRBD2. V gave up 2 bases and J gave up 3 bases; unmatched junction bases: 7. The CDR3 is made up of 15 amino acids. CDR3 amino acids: CASSLSRRGVYEQYF. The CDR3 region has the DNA TGTGCCAGCAGTTTATCACGTCGGGGGGTCTACGAGCAGTACTTC.

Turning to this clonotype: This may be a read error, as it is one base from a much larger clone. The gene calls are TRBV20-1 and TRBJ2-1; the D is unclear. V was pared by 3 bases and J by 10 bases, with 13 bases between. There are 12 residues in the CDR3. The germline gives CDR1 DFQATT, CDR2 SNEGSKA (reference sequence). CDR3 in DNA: TGCAGTGCTAGTTCGGAGCACTACGAGCAGTTCTTC. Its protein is CSASSEHYEQFF.

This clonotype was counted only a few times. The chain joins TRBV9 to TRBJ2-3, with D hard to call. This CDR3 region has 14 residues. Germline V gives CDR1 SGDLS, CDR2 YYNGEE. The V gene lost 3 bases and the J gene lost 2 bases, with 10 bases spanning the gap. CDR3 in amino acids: CASSARRATDTQYF. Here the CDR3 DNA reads TGTGCCAGCAGCGCCCGTAGGGCCACAGATACGCAGTATTTT.

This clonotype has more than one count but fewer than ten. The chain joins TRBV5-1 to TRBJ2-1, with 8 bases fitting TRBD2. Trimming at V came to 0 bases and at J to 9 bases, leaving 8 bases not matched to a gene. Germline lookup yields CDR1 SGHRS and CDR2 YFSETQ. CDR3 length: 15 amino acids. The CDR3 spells CASSLVPGGFGEQFF. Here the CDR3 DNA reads TGCGCCAGCAGCTTGGTACCGGGGGGGTTTGGTGAGCAGTTCTTC. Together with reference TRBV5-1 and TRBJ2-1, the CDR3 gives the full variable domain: KAGVTQTPRYLIKTRGQQVTLSCSPISGHRSVSWYQQTPGQGLQFLFEYFSETQRNKGNFPGRFSGRQFSNSRSEMNVSTLELGDSALYLCASSLVPGGFGEQFFGPGTRLTVL.

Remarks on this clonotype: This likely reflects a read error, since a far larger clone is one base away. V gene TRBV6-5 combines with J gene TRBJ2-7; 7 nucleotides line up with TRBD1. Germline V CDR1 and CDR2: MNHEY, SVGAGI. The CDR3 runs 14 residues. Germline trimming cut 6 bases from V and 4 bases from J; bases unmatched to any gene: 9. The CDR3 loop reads CASSVGTEAYEQYF. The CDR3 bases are TGTGCCAGCAGCGTCGGGACAGAGGCTTACGAGCAGTACTTC.

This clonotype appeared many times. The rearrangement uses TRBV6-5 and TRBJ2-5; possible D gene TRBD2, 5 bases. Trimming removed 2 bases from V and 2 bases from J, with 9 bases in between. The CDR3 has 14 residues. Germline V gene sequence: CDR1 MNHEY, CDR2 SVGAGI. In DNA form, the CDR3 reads TGTGCCAGCAGTTACACTAGATTGCAAGAGACCCAGTACTTC. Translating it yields CASSYTRLQETQYF.

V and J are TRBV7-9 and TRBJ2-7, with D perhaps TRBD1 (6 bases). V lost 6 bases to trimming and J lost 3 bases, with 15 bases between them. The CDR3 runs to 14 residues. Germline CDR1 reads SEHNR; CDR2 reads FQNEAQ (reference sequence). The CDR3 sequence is CASRPGTTLYEQYF. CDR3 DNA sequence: TGTGCCAGCAGACCCGGGACAACCCTCTACGAGCAGTACTTC.

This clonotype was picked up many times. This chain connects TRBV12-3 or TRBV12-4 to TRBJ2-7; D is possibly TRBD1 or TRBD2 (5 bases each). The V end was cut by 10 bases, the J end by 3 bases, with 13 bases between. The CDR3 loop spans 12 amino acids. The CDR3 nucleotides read TGTGCCATCGTGGGGGACGACTACGAGCAGTACTTC. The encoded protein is CAIVGDDYEQYF.

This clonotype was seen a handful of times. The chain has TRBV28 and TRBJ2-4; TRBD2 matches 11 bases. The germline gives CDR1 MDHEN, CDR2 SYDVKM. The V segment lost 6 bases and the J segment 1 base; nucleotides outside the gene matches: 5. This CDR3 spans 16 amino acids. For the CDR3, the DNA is TGTGCCAGCAGCCTAGCGGGAGGTTGGGCCAAAAACATTCAGTACTTC. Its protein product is CASSLAGGWAKNIQYF.

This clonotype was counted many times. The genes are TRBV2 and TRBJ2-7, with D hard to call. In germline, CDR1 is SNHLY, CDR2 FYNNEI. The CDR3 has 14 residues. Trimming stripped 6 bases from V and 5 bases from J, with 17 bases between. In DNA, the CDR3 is TGTGCCAGCAGGGTGCCTTATAGAGACGACGAGCAGTACTTC. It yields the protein CASRVPYRDDEQYF.

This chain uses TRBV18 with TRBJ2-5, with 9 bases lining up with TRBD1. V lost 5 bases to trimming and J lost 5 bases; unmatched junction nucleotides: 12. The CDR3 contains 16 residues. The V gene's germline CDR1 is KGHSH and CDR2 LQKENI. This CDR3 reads CASSKTGGPPGETQYF. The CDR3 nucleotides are TGTGCCAGCTCAAAAACAGGGGGCCCGCCGGGGGAGACCCAGTACTTC.

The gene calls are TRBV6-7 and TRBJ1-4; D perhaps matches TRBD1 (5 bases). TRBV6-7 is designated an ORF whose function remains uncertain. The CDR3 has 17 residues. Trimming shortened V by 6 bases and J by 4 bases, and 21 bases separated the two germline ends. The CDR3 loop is CASSLRSGRGSNEKLFF. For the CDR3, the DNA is TGTGCCAGCAGCCTACGGTCAGGAAGGGGAAGTAATGAAAAACTGTTTTTT.

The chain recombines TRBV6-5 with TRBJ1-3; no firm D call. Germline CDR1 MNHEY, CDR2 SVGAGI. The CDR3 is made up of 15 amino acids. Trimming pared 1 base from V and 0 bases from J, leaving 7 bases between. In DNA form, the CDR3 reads TGTGCCAGCAGTTACTGGCCACCCTCTGGAAACACCATATATTTT. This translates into CASSYWPPSGNTIYF.